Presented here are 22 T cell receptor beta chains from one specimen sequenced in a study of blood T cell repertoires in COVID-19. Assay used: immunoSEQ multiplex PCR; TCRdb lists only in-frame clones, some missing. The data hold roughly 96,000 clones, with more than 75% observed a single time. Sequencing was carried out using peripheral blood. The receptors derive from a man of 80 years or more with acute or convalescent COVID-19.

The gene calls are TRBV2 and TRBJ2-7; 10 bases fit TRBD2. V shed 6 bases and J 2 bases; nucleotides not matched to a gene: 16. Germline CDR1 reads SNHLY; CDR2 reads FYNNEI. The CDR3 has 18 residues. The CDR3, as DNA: TGTGCCAGCAGCCGGCGCCCCTCTAGCGGGAGTGTCCCCTACGAGCAGTACTTC. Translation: CASSRRPSSGSVPYEQYF. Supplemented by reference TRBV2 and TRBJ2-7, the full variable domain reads EPEVTQTPSHQVTQMGQEVILRCVPISNHLYFYWYRQILGQKVEFLVSFYNNEISEKSEIFDDQFSVERPDGSNFTLKIRSTKLEDSAMYFCASSRRPSSGSVPYEQYFGPGTRLTVT.

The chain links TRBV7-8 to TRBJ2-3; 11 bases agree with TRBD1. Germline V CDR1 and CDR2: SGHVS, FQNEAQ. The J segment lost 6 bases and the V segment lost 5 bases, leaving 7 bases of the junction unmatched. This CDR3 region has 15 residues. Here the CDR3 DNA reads TGTGCCAGCAGCCCCTATGGGACAGGGGGGGATACGCAGTATTTT. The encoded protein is CASSPYGTGGDTQYF. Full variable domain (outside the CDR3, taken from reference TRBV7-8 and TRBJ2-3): GAGVSQSPRYKVAKRGQDVALRCDPISGHVSLFWYQQALGQGPEFLTYFQNEAQLDKSGLPSDRFFAERPEGSVSTLKIQRTQQEDSAVYLCASSPYGTGGDTQYFGPGTRLTVL.

The CDR3 nucleotides read TGTGCCACCAGTGTCAAGGGGATCGGGGAGCTGTTTTTT. Translation gives CATSVKGIGELFF. This chain joins TRBV24-1 and TRBJ2-2; the D gene is possibly TRBD1 (5 bases). The ends were cut back, 5 bases at V and 7 bases at J, with 10 bases in the middle. Germline lookup yields CDR1 KGHDR and CDR2 SFDVKD. The CDR3 covers 13 residues.

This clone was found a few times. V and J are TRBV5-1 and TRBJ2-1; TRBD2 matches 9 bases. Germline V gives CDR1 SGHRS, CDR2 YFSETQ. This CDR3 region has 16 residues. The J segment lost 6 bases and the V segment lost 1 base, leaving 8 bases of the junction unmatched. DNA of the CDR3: TGCGCCAGCAGCTTGTTTCCAGCGGGGGGTACCAATGAGCAGTTCTTC. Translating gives CASSLFPAGGTNEQFF. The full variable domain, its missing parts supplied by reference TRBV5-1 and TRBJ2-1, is KAGVTQTPRYLIKTRGQQVTLSCSPISGHRSVSWYQQTPGQGLQFLFEYFSETQRNKGNFPGRFSGRQFSNSRSEMNVSTLELGDSALYLCASSLFPAGGTNEQFFGPGTRLTVL.

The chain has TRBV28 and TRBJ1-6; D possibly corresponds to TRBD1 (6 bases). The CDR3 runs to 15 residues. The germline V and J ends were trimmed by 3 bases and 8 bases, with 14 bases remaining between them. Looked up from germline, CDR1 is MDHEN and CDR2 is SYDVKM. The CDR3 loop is CASSFQQGSDSPLHF. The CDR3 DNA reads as TGTGCCAGCAGTTTTCAACAGGGCTCTGATTCACCCCTCCACTTT.

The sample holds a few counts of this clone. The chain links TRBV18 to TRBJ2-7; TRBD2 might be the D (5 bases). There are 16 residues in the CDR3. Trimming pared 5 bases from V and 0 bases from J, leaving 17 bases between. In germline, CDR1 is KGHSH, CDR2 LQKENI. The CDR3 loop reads CASSSLSGKHSYEQYF. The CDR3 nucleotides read TGTGCCAGCTCATCCCTCTCGGGGAAGCACTCCTACGAGCAGTACTTC. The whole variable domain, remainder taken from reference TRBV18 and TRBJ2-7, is NAGVMQNPRHLVRRRGQEARLRCSPMKGHSHVYWYRQLPEEGLKFMVYLQKENIIDESGMPKERFSAEFPKEGPSILRIQQVVRGDSAAYFCASSSLSGKHSYEQYFGPGTRLTVT.

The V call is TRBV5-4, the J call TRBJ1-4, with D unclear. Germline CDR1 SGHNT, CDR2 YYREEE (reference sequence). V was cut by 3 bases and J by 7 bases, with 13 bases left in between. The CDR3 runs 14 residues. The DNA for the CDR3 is TGTGCCAGCAGCTCCCAGGCTAATCTTGAAAAACTGTTTTTT. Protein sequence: CASSSQANLEKLFF.

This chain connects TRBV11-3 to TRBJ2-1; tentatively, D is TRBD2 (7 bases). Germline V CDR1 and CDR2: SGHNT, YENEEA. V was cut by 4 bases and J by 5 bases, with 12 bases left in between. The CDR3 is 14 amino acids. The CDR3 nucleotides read TGTGCCAGCAGCTCTAGGGGGGGGCACAATGAGCAGTTCTTC. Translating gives CASSSRGGHNEQFF.

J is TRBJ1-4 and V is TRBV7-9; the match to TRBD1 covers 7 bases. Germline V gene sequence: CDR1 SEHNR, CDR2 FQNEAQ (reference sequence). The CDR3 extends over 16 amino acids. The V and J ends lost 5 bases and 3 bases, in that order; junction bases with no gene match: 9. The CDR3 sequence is CASSPTGVTANEKLFF. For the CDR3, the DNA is TGTGCCAGCAGCCCCACAGGGGTTACAGCTAATGAAAAACTGTTTTTT.

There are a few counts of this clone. CDR3 loop: CASRRTSVNTGELFF. The CDR3 nucleotides are TGTGCCAGCAGGCGGACTAGCGTAAACACCGGGGAGCTGTTTTTT. The rearrangement joins TRBV28 to TRBJ2-2, with TRBD2 identical over 9 bases. CDR3 length: 15 amino acids. V shed 6 bases, J shed 2 bases, and the junction held 4 bases outside the gene matches. From germline, CDR1 is MDHEN and CDR2 SYDVKM.

DNA for the CDR3: TGTGCCAGCAGTTCCCCGACTAGCGGGAGAGAGACCCAGTACTTC. Translation: CASSSPTSGRETQYF. The V and J genes are TRBV6-5 and TRBJ2-5; 12 nucleotides align to TRBD2. Germline V gene lookup returns CDR1 MNHEY and CDR2 SVGAGI. Trimming took 4 bases from V and 4 from J; bases not matched to a gene: 4. The CDR3 is 15 residues long.

DNA of the CDR3: TGTGCCAGCAGCTCATCCCTCAGTGGTTCAACCTATAATTCACCCCTCCACTTT. Protein sequence: CASSSSLSGSTYNSPLHF. The rearrangement joins TRBV7-8 to TRBJ1-6; D gene unclear. V lost 4 bases to trimming and J lost 2 bases, with 18 bases between them. The germline CDR1 and CDR2 sequences are SGHVS and FQNEAQ. The CDR3 totals 18 residues.

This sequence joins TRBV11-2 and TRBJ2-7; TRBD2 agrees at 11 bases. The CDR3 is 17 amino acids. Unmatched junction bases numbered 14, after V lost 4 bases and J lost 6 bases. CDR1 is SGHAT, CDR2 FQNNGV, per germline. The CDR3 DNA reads TGTGCCAGCAGCTCCGGGACTAGCGGATACCGATCAGGCGAGCAGTACTTC. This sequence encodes CASSSGTSGYRSGEQYF.

The CDR3 protein is CASSLVGLAGENEQFF. CDR3 nucleotide sequence: TGTGCCAGCAGCTTAGTTGGTCTAGCGGGAGAGAATGAGCAGTTCTTC. V and J are TRBV7-6 and TRBJ2-1; 10 positions match TRBD2. The CDR3 covers 16 residues. Trimming took 1 base from V and 7 from J; bases not matched to a gene: 7. The germline V gene encodes CDR1 SGHVS and CDR2 FNYEAQ.

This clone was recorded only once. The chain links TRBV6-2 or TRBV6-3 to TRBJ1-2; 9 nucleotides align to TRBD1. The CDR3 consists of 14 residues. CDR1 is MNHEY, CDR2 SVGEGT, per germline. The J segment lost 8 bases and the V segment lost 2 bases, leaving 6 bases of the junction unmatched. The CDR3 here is CASSYGTGRGGYTF. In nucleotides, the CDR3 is TGTGCCAGCAGTTACGGGACAGGGAGAGGCGGCTACACCTTC.

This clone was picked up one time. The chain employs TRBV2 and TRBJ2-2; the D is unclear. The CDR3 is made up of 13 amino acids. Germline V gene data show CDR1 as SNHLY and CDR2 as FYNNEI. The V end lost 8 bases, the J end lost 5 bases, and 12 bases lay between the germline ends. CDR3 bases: TGTGCCAGCGGCCCGATATCAACCGGGGAGCTGTTTTTT. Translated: CASGPISTGELFF.

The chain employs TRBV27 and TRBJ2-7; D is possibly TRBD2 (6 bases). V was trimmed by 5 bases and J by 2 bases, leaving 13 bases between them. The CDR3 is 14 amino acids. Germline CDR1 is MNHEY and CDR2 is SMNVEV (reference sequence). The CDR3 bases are TGTGCCAGCAGTAAACTGGGACTCCCCTACGAGCAGTACTTC. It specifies CASSKLGLPYEQYF.

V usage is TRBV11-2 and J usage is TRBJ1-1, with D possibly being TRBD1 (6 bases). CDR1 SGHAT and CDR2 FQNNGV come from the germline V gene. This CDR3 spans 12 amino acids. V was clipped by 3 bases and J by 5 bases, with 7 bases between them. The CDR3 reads CASSLGTTEAFF. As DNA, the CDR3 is TGTGCCAGCAGCTTGGGGACAACTGAAGCTTTCTTT. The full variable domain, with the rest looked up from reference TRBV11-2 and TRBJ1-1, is EAGVAQSPRYKIIEKRQSVAFWCNPISGHATLYWYQQILGQGPKLLIQFQNNGVVDDSQLPKDRFSAERLKGVDSTLKIQPAKLEDSAVYLCASSLGTTEAFFGQGTRLTVV.

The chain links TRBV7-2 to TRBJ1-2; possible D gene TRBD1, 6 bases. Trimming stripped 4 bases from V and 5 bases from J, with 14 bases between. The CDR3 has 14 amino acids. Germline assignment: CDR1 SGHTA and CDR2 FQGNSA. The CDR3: CASSSRGGIYGYTF. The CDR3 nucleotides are TGTGCCAGCAGCTCGAGAGGGGGAATTTATGGCTACACCTTC. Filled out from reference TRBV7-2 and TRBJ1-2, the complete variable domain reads GAGVSQSPSNKVTEKGKDVELRCDPISGHTALYWYRQSLGQGLEFLIYFQGNSAPDKSGLPSDRFSAERTGGSVSTLTIQRTQQEDSAVYLCASSSRGGIYGYTFGSGTRLTVV.

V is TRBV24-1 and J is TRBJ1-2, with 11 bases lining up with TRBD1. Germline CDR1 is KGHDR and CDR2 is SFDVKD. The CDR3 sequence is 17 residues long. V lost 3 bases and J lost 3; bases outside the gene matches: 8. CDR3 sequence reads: CATSDTGTGGSDYGYTF. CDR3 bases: TGTGCCACCAGTGATACCGGGACAGGGGGAAGCGACTATGGCTACACCTTC.

CDR3 region: CAISDRGNEQYF. The CDR3 bases are TGTGCCATCAGTGACAGGGGCAACGAGCAGTACTTC. The chain employs TRBV10-3 and TRBJ2-7, with a tentative D call TRBD1 (6 bases). CDR3 size: 12 residues. Germline CDR1 reads ENHRY; CDR2 reads SYGVKD. V gave up 3 bases and J gave up 5 bases, with 8 bases separating them.

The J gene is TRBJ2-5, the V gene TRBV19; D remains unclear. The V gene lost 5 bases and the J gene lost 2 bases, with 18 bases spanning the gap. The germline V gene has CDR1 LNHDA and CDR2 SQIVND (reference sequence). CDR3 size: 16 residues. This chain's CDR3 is CASSSPQWAKQETQYF. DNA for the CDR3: TGTGCCAGTAGTTCTCCCCAGTGGGCGAAACAAGAGACCCAGTACTTC. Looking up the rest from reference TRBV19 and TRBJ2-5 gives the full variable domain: DGGITQSPKYLFRKEGQNVTLSCEQNLNHDAMYWYRQDPGQGLRLIYYSQIVNDFQKGDIAEGYSVSREKKESFPLTVTSAQKNPTAFYLCASSSPQWAKQETQYFGPGTRLLVL.